The 14 T cell receptor beta chains below were found in one sample sequenced in a study of long-term antiretroviral therapy in people with HIV. It was version v3.0 of the immunoSEQ assay that was run at survey level. Libraries were prepared by immunoSEQ multiplex PCR; TCRdb keeps only in-frame clonotypes and omits some of them. This table has about 31,000 clones, 80% to 90% appearing once. The material sequenced was unsorted PBMCs, taken 0.8 years before starting antiretroviral therapy. These receptor sequences come from a man between 18 and 35 years old with HIV.

The chain recombines TRBV7-8 with TRBJ1-1, with TRBD1 as a possible D gene (5 bases). Per the germline V gene, CDR1 is SGHVS and CDR2 is FQNEAQ. Trimming left V 5 bases short and J 7 bases short, with 14 bases between. The CDR3 has 13 residues. DNA of the CDR3: TGTGCCAGCAGCCAATCCGGGGACCATGAAGCTTTCTTT. Amino acid sequence: CASSQSGDHEAFF.

V gene TRBV9 combines with J gene TRBJ2-2; 7 positions agree with TRBD2. V trimming: 0 bases; J trimming: 1 base; junction bases outside the gene matches: 9. The CDR3 is 18 residues long. Germline V lookup: CDR1 SGDLS, CDR2 YYNGEE. For the CDR3, the DNA is TGTGCCAGCAGCGTAGTCCCCCGGCGGGGGATGAACACCGGGGAGCTGTTTTTT. Its protein product is CASSVVPRRGMNTGELFF.

V usage is TRBV6-5 and J usage is TRBJ1-1; TRBD1 aligns across 7 bases. The V gene's germline CDR1 is MNHEY and CDR2 SVGAGI. Trimming removed 10 bases from V and 4 bases from J; junction bases left unmatched: 9. This CDR3 is built from 13 residues. The CDR3 sequence: CATLNAGGTEAFF. CDR3 nucleotide sequence: TGTGCCACCTTAAACGCAGGGGGCACTGAAGCTTTCTTT.

J is TRBJ2-7 and V is TRBV6-4; 9 bases line up with TRBD2. Unmatched junction bases numbered 11, after V lost 5 bases and J lost 0 bases. Looked up from germline, CDR1 is MRHNA and CDR2 is SNTAGT. CDR3 length: 17 residues. The CDR3 sequence: CASSTPGLARSSYEQYF. The CDR3 DNA reads as TGTGCCAGCAGTACCCCCGGACTAGCGAGGAGCTCCTACGAGCAGTACTTC.

V and J are TRBV7-8 and TRBJ2-2; D assignment may be TRBD1 or TRBD2 (6 bases each). V was cut by 11 bases and J by 1 base, with 17 bases left in between. Germline assignment: CDR1 SGHVS and CDR2 FQNEAQ. The CDR3 is made up of 15 amino acids. The CDR3 coding sequence is TGTGCCGAAGGGGGACGGGAGAGGAACACCGGGGAGCTGTTTTTT. It codes for CAEGGRERNTGELFF.

V and J are TRBV4-1 and TRBJ2-1, with D possibly being TRBD1 or TRBD2 (5 bases each). Germline assignment: CDR1 MGHRA and CDR2 YSYEKL. V lost 4 bases, J lost 7 bases, and 17 bases lay in between. This CDR3 region has 15 residues. DNA for the CDR3: TGCGCCAGCAGCCGCTTTGAGGGGAGAGAAAATGAGCAGTTCTTC. Translation gives CASSRFEGRENEQFF.

This clone was seen once. The chain joins TRBV4-3 to TRBJ2-3; D is unresolved. V was trimmed by 2 bases and J by 5 bases, leaving 11 bases between them. Germline V CDR1 and CDR2: LGHNA, YSLEER. The CDR3 is made up of 14 amino acids. The CDR3 region has the DNA TGCGCCAGCAGCCAACGATCTGGTGAAGATACGCAGTATTTT. Its translation is CASSQRSGEDTQYF.

V usage is TRBV6-1 and J usage is TRBJ1-1, with D unclear. The CDR3 totals 14 residues. Trimming left V 6 bases short and J 1 base short, with 12 bases between. Germline CDR1 and CDR2: MNHNS and SASEGT. The CDR3 DNA is TGTGCCAGCAGCGAACCGGGTGGGAACACTGAAGCTTTCTTT. It yields the protein CASSEPGGNTEAFF.

This clone was recorded once. The chain uses TRBV10-2 and TRBJ1-2; D not certain. This CDR3 has 14 amino acids. Per germline, CDR1 WSHSY and CDR2 SAAADI. V was cut by 2 bases and J by 8 bases, with 15 bases left in between. The CDR3 sequence is CASSEASVMSGYTF. The CDR3 region has the DNA TGCGCCAGCAGTGAGGCGAGCGTGATGAGCGGCTACACCTTC.

This chain uses TRBV19 with TRBJ1-5; 7 bases match TRBD1. V was pared by 5 bases and J by 5 bases, with 9 bases of the junction left unmatched. The V gene's germline CDR1 is LNHDA and CDR2 SQIVND (reference sequence). The length of the CDR3 is 15 residues. The CDR3, as DNA: TGTGCCAGTAGTCGGGACAGTCGACCATATCAGCCCCAGCATTTT. Its translation is CASSRDSRPYQPQHF.

The chain has TRBV19 and TRBJ1-1; a weak D match, TRBD1 (6 bases). This CDR3 spans 12 amino acids. The germline V gene encodes CDR1 LNHDA and CDR2 SQIVND (reference sequence). Trimming stripped 9 bases from V and 3 bases from J, with 11 bases between. This CDR3 is CASRRGDTEAFF. As DNA, the CDR3 is TGTGCCAGCCGGAGGGGGGACACTGAAGCTTTCTTT.

The chain joins TRBV19 to TRBJ1-5; a weak D match, TRBD1 (5 bases). V shed 2 bases and J shed 2 bases, with 7 bases lying between them. The CDR3 sequence is 14 residues long. Germline CDR1 reads LNHDA; CDR2 reads SQIVND (reference sequence). CDR3 bases: TGTGCCAGTAGTATACGCAGGGGCAATCAGCCCCAGCATTTT. Its protein is CASSIRRGNQPQHF.

The chain carries TRBV30 and TRBJ2-7, with TRBD2 as a possible D gene (5 bases). The length of the CDR3 is 13 residues. Deletions cut 0 bases from V and 6 bases from J, with 12 bases between. CDR1 GTSNPN and CDR2 SVGIG come from the germline V gene (reference sequence). CDR3 nucleotide sequence: TGTGCCTGGAGTGTATCTTGGGGAGTCGAGCAGTACTTC. The encoded protein is CAWSVSWGVEQYF.

CDR3 protein: CASSSGRLETQYF. The DNA for the CDR3 is TGTGCCAGCTCTAGCGGGAGGTTGGAGACCCAGTACTTC. This rearrangement joins TRBV9 to TRBJ2-5, with 11 bases that match TRBD2. The V gene end was trimmed by 7 bases and the J gene end by 5 bases; junction bases not matched to a gene: 4. This CDR3 spans 13 amino acids. The germline V gene has CDR1 SGDLS and CDR2 YYNGEE.